This T cell receptor (beta chain) is from a study of blood T cell repertoires in COVID-19. This clone has just a few counts. This sample includes further DNA sequences coding for the same CDR3. The CDR3 contains 13 residues. The germline CDR1 and CDR2 sequences are GTSNPN and SVGIG (reference sequence). V lost 1 base to trimming and J lost 2 bases, with 6 bases between them. Source study methods: Researchers report that nucleated cell counts were estimated from reference gene primer amplification. The assay was immunoSEQ multiplex PCR, and TCRdb's table has in-frame clones only and misses some. V and J calls and clone size come straight from that table; D and trimming were deduced from the DNA. Of a few hundred thousand clones listed, 84% are singletons. All enrollees were about 18 to 95 years old and from roughly 26 US areas.

The chain joins TRBV30 to TRBJ1-5; D not certain. The TCR was taken from a woman aged 40 to 49 who had recovered from COVID-19. Sequences were obtained from PBMCs or T cells enriched from blood (not recorded which). The chain's CDR3 is CAWSGLGNQPQHF. CDR3 DNA: TGTGCCTGGAGTGGGCTAGGCAATCAGCCCCAGCATTTT.